This entry lists 21 T cell receptor beta chains sequenced from one sample in a study of shared clonotypes between healthy human individuals. Clones were sequenced by immunoSEQ multiplex PCR, and TCRdb holds only the in-frame ones, with some missing. The table has 490,000 or so clones, roughly 85% seen once; the top ten hold about 12%. Sequencing was performed on PBMCs. These receptors were obtained from a middle-aged woman in good health. Some clones in this sample may be carry-over from other donors' samples.

This chain uses TRBV14 with TRBJ1-3; D gene uncertain. The length of the CDR3 is 12 residues. Germline CDR1 and CDR2: SGHDN and FVKESK. Trimming cost V 4 bases and J 7 bases, with 8 bases left between them. CDR3 amino acids: CASSRISNTIYF. The CDR3 DNA reads TGTGCCAGCAGCCGTATTAGTAACACCATATATTTT.

The J gene is TRBJ2-3, the V gene TRBV4-1; 14 positions match TRBD2. Germline lookup yields CDR1 MGHRA and CDR2 YSYEKL. The CDR3 contains 16 residues. V gave up 1 base and J gave up 6 bases; unmatched junction bases: 3. The CDR3 is CASSQGTSGRSDTQYF. DNA of the CDR3: TGCGCCAGCAGCCAAGGGACTAGCGGGAGGTCCGATACGCAGTATTTT.

This clone was counted a few times. This sequence joins TRBV6-5 and TRBJ1-1; no firm D call. CDR3 length equals 13 residues. V dropped 5 bases and J dropped 1 base, with 8 bases sitting between them. Germline CDR1 and CDR2: MNHEY and SVGAGI. The CDR3 DNA follows: TGTGCCAGCAGTCCCAAGGAGAACACTGAAGCTTTCTTT. The encoded protein is CASSPKENTEAFF.

This clone occurred once. The rearrangement uses TRBV11-3 and TRBJ1-1, with a tentative D call TRBD1 (5 bases). Germline V gives CDR1 SGHNT, CDR2 YENEEA. The CDR3 loop spans 13 amino acids. V was cut by 1 base and J by 6 bases, with 9 bases left in between. CDR3 amino acids: CASSLGSGSEAFF. The CDR3 DNA reads TGTGCCAGCAGCTTAGGTTCAGGGTCTGAAGCTTTCTTT.

This chain connects TRBV7-3 to TRBJ2-3; TRBD2 is a possible D gene (6 bases). CDR1 and CDR2 (germline): SGHTA, FQGTGA. Trimming removed 2 bases from V and 5 bases from J, with 11 bases in between. CDR3 length: 14 amino acids. As DNA, the CDR3 is TGTGCCAGCAGCTTAGGGACTTCCGTAGATACGCAGTATTTT. It yields the protein CASSLGTSVDTQYF.

The chain links TRBV27 to TRBJ2-1; TRBD2 matches 7 bases. Germline CDR1 reads MNHEY; CDR2 reads SMNVEV (reference sequence). The V gene end was trimmed by 2 bases and the J gene end by 4 bases; junction bases not matched to a gene: 5. This CDR3 contains 15 residues. This chain's CDR3 is CASSLRAGAYNEQFF. CDR3 coding DNA: TGTGCCAGCAGTTTACGGGCGGGAGCATACAATGAGCAGTTCTTC.

The V gene is TRBV11-3, the J gene TRBJ2-7; possible D gene TRBD2, 6 bases. The CDR3 runs 14 residues. V was clipped by 5 bases and J by 7 bases, with 18 bases between them. Per germline, CDR1 SGHNT and CDR2 YENEEA. In nucleotides, the CDR3 is TGTGCCAGCAGCCAAAGGCGGGGTGAAGGTGAGCAGTACTTC. Its protein product is CASSQRRGEGEQYF.

Only a few counts were recorded for this clone. This chain connects TRBV6-5 to TRBJ2-1; no definite D call. There are 14 residues in the CDR3. With 2 bases removed from V and 3 bases from J, the gap between germline ends came to 8 bases. CDR1 is MNHEY, CDR2 SVGAGI, per germline. The CDR3 region is CASSYRTDYNEQFF. The CDR3 bases are TGTGCCAGCAGTTACAGGACCGACTACAATGAGCAGTTCTTC.

The chain couples TRBV7-8 to TRBJ2-1; D remains unclear. V lost 8 bases and J 5 bases, leaving 7 bases between the germline ends. From germline, CDR1 is SGHVS and CDR2 FQNEAQ. The CDR3 runs to 11 residues. CDR3 sequence reads: CASLTNNEQFF. CDR3 sequence (DNA): TGTGCCAGCCTTACCAACAATGAGCAGTTCTTC.

V and J are TRBV11-3 and TRBJ2-7; D is uncertain. This CDR3 is 13 amino acids long. Germline CDR1 is SGHNT and CDR2 is YENEEA. With 0 bases removed from V and 7 bases from J, the gap between germline ends came to 10 bases. The CDR3 sequence: CASSLEPNGEQYF. CDR3 nucleotides: TGTGCCAGCAGCTTAGAACCGAACGGGGAGCAGTACTTC.

This clone occurred a few times. The rearrangement uses TRBV27 and TRBJ2-2; 7 bases fit TRBD2. Germline V gives CDR1 MNHEY, CDR2 SMNVEV (reference sequence). The ends lost 2 bases at V and 6 bases at J; junction bases unmatched: 3. This CDR3 comprises 14 residues. CDR3 loop: CASSLTSEAGELFF. Written as DNA, the CDR3 is TGTGCCAGCAGTTTAACTAGCGAGGCCGGGGAGCTGTTTTTT.

The rearrangement uses TRBV6-1 and TRBJ1-1, with D possibly matching TRBD1 (5 bases). This CDR3 region has 12 residues. In germline, CDR1 is MNHNS, CDR2 SASEGT. V dropped 7 bases and J dropped 7 bases, with 13 bases sitting between them. CDR3 amino acids: CASKGTALEAFF. The CDR3 region has the DNA TGTGCCAGCAAGGGGACGGCCCTTGAAGCTTTCTTT.

This sequence joins TRBV5-5 and TRBJ2-1; 10 positions match TRBD2. The CDR3 totals 15 residues. Germline-derived CDR1 and CDR2 are SGHKS and YYEKEE (reference sequence). The V segment lost 5 bases and the J segment 4 bases; nucleotides outside the gene matches: 6. The CDR3 nucleotides are TGTGCCAGCAGTCCGACTAGCGGGCCTTACAATGAGCAGTTCTTC. Translation gives CASSPTSGPYNEQFF.

This chain connects TRBV11-2 to TRBJ2-3, with 9 bases fitting TRBD2. Trimming at V came to 6 bases and at J to 2 bases, leaving 3 bases not matched to a gene. The CDR3 has 14 residues. Germline V gene lookup returns CDR1 SGHAT and CDR2 FQNNGV. The CDR3: CASRVAGDTDTQYF. CDR3 nucleotide sequence: TGTGCCAGCAGGGTAGCGGGAGACACAGATACGCAGTATTTT.

This chain joins TRBV30 and TRBJ1-1; D remains ambiguous. The CDR3 totals 12 residues. V lost 2 bases, J lost 1 base, and 5 bases lay in between. Germline V gives CDR1 GTSNPN, CDR2 SVGIG (reference sequence). CDR3 amino acids: CAWSWGNTEAFF. The DNA of the CDR3 is TGTGCCTGGAGTTGGGGGAACACTGAAGCTTTCTTT. The whole variable domain, filled in from reference TRBV30 and TRBJ1-1, reads SQTIHQWPATLVQPVGSPLSLECTVEGTSNPNLYWYRQAAGRGLQLLFYSVGIGQISSEVPQNLSASRPQDRQFILSSKKLLLSDSGFYLCAWSWGNTEAFFGQGTRLTVV.

This chain joins TRBV9 and TRBJ2-2; D is undetermined. This CDR3 region has 15 residues. CDR1 and CDR2 from the germline V gene are SGDLS and YYNGEE. With 1 base removed from V and 2 bases from J, the gap between germline ends came to 9 bases. This CDR3 reads CASSVTASNTGELFF. DNA for the CDR3: TGTGCCAGCAGCGTAACGGCTTCAAACACCGGGGAGCTGTTTTTT.

V gene TRBV28 combines with J gene TRBJ1-4; tentative D call: TRBD1 (5 bases). Trimming took 6 bases from V and 5 from J, leaving 7 bases between them. The germline V gene encodes CDR1 MDHEN and CDR2 SYDVKM. The CDR3 has 12 residues. CDR3 coding DNA: TGTGCCAGCAGGGGGGGAAATGAAAAACTGTTTTTT. It translates to CASRGGNEKLFF. The whole variable domain, remainder taken from reference TRBV28 and TRBJ1-4, is DVKVTQSSRYLVKRTGEKVFLECVQDMDHENMFWYRQDPGLGLRLIYFSYDVKMKEKGDIPEGYSVSREKKERFSLILESASTNQTSMYLCASRGGNEKLFFGSGTQLSVL.

This rearrangement joins TRBV19 to TRBJ2-5; possible D gene TRBD2, 6 bases. V lost 5 bases and J 1 base, leaving 17 bases between the germline ends. This CDR3 has 16 residues. Germline V gives CDR1 LNHDA, CDR2 SQIVND (reference sequence). CDR3 region: CASSPGGLLAQETQYF. The DNA of the CDR3 is TGTGCCAGTAGTCCTGGGGGACTCCTGGCCCAAGAGACCCAGTACTTC.

This clone was recorded only once. The chain carries TRBV5-1 and TRBJ2-7; 8 nucleotides match TRBD1. The J segment lost 0 bases and the V segment lost 3 bases, leaving 8 bases of the junction unmatched. Germline values: CDR1 SGHRS, CDR2 YFSETQ. CDR3 size: 16 residues. CDR3 coding DNA: TGCGCCAGCAGCTCCCTCAGACAGGGGACCTCCTACGAGCAGTACTTC. It is translated as CASSSLRQGTSYEQYF.

J is TRBJ1-1 and V is TRBV20-1; tentatively, D is TRBD1 (5 bases). CDR1 and CDR2 from the germline V gene are DFQATT and SNEGSKA (reference sequence). The germline V and J ends were trimmed by 3 bases and 11 bases, with 13 bases remaining between them. CDR3 length equals 11 residues. Here the CDR3 reads CSASGGFRAFF. CDR3 nucleotide sequence: TGCAGTGCTAGCGGGGGTTTCAGGGCTTTCTTT.

The CDR3 sequence: CASSRSGTSGSEQYF. The CDR3 nucleotides read TGTGCCAGCTCACGCAGCGGGACTAGCGGGAGCGAGCAGTACTTC. V gene TRBV18 combines with J gene TRBJ2-7, with 14 bases identical to TRBD2. The trim removed 4 bases at V and 6 bases at J, leaving 5 bases unmatched. The CDR3 has 15 amino acids. The germline V gene has CDR1 KGHSH and CDR2 LQKENI.